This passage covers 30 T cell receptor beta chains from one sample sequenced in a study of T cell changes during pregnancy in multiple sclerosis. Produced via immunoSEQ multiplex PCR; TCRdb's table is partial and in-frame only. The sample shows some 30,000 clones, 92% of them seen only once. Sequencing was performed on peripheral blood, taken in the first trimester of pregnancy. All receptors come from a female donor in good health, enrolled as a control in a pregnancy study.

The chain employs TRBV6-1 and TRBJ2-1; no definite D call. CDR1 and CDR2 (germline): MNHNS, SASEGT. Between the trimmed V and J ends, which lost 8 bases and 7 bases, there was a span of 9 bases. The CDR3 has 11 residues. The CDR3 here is CASARVNEQFF. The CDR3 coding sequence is TGTGCCAGCGCACGCGTGAATGAGCAGTTCTTC.

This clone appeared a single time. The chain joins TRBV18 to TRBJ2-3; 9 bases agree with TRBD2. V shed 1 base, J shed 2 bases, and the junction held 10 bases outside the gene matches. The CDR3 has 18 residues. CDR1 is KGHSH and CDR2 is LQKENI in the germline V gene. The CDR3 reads CASSPQFVASGDTDTQYF. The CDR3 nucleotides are TGTGCCAGCTCACCACAGTTTGTGGCTAGCGGGGACACAGATACGCAGTATTTT. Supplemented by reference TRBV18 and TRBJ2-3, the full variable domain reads NAGVMQNPRHLVRRRGQEARLRCSPMKGHSHVYWYRQLPEEGLKFMVYLQKENIIDESGMPKERFSAEFPKEGPSILRIQQVVRGDSAAYFCASSPQFVASGDTDTQYFGPGTRLTVL.

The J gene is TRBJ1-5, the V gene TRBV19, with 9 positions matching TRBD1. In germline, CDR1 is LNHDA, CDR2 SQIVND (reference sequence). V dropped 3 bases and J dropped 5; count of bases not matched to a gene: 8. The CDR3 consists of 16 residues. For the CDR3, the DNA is TGTGCCAGTAGTATTCGCCCGACAGGGGGGGATCAGCCCCAGCATTTT. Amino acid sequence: CASSIRPTGGDQPQHF.

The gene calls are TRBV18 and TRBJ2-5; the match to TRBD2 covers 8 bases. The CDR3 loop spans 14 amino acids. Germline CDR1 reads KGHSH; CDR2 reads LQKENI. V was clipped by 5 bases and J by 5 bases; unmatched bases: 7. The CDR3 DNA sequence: TGTGCCAGCTCATCTACCGGGACTAGGGAGACCCAGTACTTC. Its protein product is CASSSTGTRETQYF.

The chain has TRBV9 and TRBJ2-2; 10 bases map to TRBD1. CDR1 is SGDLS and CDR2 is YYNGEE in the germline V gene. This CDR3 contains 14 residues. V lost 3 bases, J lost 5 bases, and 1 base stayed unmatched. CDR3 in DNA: TGTGCCAGCAGCGCGGGACAGGGGACCGGGGAGCTGTTTTTT. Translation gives CASSAGQGTGELFF.

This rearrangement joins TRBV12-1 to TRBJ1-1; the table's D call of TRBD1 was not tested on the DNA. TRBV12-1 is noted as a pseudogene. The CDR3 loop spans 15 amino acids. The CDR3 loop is CAIDRQAHMNTEAFF. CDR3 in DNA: TGTGCCATCGATCGACAGGCGCACATGAACACTGAAGCTTTCTTT.

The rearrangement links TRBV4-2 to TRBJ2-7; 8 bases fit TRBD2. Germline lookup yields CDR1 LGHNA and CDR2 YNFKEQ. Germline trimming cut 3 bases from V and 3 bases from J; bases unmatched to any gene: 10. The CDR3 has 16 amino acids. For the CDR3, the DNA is TGTGCCAGCAGCCAGGGCCCAGCGGGAGCGCTCTACGAGCAGTACTTC. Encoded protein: CASSQGPAGALYEQYF.

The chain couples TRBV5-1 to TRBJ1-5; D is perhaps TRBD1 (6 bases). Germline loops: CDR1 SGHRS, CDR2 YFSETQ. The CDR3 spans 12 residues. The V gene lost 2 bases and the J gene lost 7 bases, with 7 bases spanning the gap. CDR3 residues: CASSFTGQPQHF. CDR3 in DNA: TGCGCCAGCAGCTTTACAGGGCAGCCCCAGCATTTT.

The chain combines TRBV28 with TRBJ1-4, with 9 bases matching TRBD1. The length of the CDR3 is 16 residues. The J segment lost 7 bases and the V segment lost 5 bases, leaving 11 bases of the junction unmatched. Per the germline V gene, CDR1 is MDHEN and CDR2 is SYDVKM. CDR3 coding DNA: TGTGCCAGCAGTAACCCCGGGACAGGGTCTACTGAAAAACTGTTTTTT. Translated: CASSNPGTGSTEKLFF.

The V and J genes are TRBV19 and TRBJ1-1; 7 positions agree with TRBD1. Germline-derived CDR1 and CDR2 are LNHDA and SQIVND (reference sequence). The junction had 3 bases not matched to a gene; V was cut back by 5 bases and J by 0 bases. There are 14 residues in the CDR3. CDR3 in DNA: TGTGCCAGTAGTCCTGACAGGGTGAACACTGAAGCTTTCTTT. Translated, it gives CASSPDRVNTEAFF.

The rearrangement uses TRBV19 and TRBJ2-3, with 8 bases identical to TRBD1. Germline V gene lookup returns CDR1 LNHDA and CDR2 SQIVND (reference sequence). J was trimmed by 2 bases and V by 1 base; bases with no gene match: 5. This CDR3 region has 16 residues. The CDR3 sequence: CASSIGTGRPTDTQYF. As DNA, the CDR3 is TGTGCCAGTAGTATAGGGACAGGGCGACCCACAGATACGCAGTATTTT.

Here the CDR3 DNA reads TGTGCCAGCAGCAAACGGACTAGCGGGAGTGAGCAGTTCTTC. Protein: CASSKRTSGSEQFF. The V and J genes are TRBV21-1 and TRBJ2-1; the table's D call TRBD2 went unverified against the DNA. TRBV21-1 counts as a pseudogene. The CDR3 extends over 14 amino acids.

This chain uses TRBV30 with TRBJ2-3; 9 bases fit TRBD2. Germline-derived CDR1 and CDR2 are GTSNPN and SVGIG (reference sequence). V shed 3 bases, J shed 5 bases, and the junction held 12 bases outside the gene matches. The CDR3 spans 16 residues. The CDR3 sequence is CAWRQFSGRNVDTQYF. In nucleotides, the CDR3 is TGTGCCTGGAGGCAGTTTAGCGGGAGAAATGTAGATACGCAGTATTTT.

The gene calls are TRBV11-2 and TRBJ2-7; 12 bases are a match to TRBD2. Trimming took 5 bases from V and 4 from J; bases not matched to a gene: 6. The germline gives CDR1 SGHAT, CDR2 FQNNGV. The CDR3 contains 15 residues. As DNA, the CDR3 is TGTGCCAGCAGCCCGACTAGCGGGAGTTATTACGAGCAGTACTTC. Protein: CASSPTSGSYYEQYF. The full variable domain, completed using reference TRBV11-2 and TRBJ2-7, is EAGVAQSPRYKIIEKRQSVAFWCNPISGHATLYWYQQILGQGPKLLIQFQNNGVVDDSQLPKDRFSAERLKGVDSTLKIQPAKLEDSAVYLCASSPTSGSYYEQYFGPGTRLTVT.

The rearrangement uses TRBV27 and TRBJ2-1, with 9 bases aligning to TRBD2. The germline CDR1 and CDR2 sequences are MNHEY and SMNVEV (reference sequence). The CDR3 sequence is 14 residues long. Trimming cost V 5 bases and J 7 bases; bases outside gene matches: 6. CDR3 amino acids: CASSPSAGGNEQFF. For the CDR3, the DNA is TGTGCCAGCAGTCCTTCAGCGGGAGGAAATGAGCAGTTCTTC.

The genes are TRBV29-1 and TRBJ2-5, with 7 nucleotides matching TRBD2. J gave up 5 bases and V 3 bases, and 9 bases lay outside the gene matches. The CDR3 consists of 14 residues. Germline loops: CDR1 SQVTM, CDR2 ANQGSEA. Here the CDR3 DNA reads TGCAGCGTTGAGGTGCTAGCGGCGAGGGAGACCCAGTACTTC. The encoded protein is CSVEVLAARETQYF.

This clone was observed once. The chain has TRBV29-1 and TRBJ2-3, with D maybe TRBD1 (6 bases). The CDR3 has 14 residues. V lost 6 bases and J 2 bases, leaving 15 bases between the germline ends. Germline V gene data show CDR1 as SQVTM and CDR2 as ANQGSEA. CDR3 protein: CSVPGQLHTDTQYF. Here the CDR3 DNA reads TGCAGCGTGCCAGGACAGTTACACACAGATACGCAGTATTTT.

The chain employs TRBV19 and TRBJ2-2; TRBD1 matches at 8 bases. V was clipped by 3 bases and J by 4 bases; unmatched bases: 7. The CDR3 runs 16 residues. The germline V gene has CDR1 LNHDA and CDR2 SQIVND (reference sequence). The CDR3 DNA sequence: TGTGCCAGTAGTATTTGGCAGGGGGCCATCACCGGGGAGCTGTTTTTT. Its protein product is CASSIWQGAITGELFF.

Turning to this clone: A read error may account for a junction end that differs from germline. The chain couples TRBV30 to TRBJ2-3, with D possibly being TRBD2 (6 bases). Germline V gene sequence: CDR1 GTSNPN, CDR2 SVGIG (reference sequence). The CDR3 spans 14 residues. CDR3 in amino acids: CAWRLAASTGTQYF. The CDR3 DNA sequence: TGTGCCTGGAGGTTAGCGGCTAGCACAGGTACGCAGTATTTT.

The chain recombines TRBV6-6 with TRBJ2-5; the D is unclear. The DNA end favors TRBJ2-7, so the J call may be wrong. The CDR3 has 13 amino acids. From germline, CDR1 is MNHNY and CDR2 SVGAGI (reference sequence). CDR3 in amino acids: CATSPLGSYEQYF. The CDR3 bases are TGTGCCACGAGCCCCCTGGGCTCCTACGAGCAGTACTTC.

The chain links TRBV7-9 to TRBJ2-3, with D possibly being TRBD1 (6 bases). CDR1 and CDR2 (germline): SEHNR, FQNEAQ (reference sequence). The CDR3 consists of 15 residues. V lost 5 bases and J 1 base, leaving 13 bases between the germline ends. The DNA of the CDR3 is TGTGCCAGCAGCCCGACAGGTGGCGGCACAGATACGCAGTATTTT. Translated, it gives CASSPTGGGTDTQYF.

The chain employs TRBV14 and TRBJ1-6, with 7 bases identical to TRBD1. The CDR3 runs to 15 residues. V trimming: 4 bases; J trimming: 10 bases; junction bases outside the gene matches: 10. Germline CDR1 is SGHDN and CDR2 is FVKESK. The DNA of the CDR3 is TGTGCCAGCAGCCGGACGGGACAGCCAAGCTCACCCCTCCACTTT. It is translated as CASSRTGQPSSPLHF.

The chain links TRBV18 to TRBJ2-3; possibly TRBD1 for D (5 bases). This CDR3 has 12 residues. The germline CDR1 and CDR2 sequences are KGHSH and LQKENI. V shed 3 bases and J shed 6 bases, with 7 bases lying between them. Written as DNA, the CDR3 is TGTGCCAGCTCACCGTCAGGGGATACGCAGTATTTT. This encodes CASSPSGDTQYF. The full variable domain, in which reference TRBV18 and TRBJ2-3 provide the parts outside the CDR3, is NAGVMQNPRHLVRRRGQEARLRCSPMKGHSHVYWYRQLPEEGLKFMVYLQKENIIDESGMPKERFSAEFPKEGPSILRIQQVVRGDSAAYFCASSPSGDTQYFGPGTRLTVL.

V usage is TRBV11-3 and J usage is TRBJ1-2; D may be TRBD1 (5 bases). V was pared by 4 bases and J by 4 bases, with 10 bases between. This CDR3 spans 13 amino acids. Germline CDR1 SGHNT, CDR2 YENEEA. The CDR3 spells CASSSRGSYGYTF. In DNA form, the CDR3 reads TGTGCCAGCAGCTCAAGGGGCAGCTATGGCTACACCTTC.

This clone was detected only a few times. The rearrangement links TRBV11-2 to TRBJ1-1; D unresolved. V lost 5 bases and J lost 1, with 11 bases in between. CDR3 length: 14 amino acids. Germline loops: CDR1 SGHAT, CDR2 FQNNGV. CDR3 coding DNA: TGTGCCAGCAGCCCTCCTGGGCGGAACACTGAAGCTTTCTTT. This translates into CASSPPGRNTEAFF.

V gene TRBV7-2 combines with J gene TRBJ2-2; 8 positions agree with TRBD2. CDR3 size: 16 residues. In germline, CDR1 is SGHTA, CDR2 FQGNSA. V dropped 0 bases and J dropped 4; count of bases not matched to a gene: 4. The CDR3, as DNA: TGTGCCAGCAGCTTAGCGCGTCGGGGGGGCACCGGGGAGCTGTTTTTT. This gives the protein CASSLARRGGTGELFF.

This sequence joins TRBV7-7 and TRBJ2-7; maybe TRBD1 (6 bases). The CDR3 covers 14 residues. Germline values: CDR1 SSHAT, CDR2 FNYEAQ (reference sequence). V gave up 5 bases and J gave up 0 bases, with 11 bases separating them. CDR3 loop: CASSPTDSSYEQYF. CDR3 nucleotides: TGTGCCAGCAGCCCGACGGACAGCTCCTACGAGCAGTACTTC.

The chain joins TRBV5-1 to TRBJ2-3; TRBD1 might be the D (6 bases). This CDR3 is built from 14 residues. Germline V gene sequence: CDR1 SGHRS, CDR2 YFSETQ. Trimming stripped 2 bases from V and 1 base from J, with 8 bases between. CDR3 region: CASSLPGGTDTQYF. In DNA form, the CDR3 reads TGCGCCAGCAGCTTACCAGGGGGCACAGATACGCAGTATTTT.

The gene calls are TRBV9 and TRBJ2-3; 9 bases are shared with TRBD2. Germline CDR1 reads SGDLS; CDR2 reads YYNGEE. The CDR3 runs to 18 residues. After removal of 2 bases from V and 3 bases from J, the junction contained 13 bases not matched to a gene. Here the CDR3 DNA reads TGTGCCAGCAGCGTGGGGAGCGGGAGGATCCGTTGGACAGATACGCAGTATTTT. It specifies CASSVGSGRIRWTDTQYF.

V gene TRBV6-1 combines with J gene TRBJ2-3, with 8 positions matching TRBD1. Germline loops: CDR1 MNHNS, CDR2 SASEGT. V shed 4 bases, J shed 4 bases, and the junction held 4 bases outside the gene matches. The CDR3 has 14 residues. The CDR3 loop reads CASSVSQGADTQYF. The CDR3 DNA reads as TGTGCCAGCAGTGTATCACAGGGGGCAGATACGCAGTATTTT.